These 6 T cell receptor beta chains were all obtained from the same sample, sequenced in a study of cytomegalovirus exposure and HLA in healthy donors. With 60 Vbeta and 13 Jbeta primers, the PCR was carried out. Using immunoSEQ multiplex PCR, the repertoire was profiled, and TCRdb retains in-frame clones only, with some absent. In the table there are 140,000 to 150,000 clones, less than 10% of which are singletons. Sequencing input: PBMCs. The receptors were gathered from a male donor in good health and CMV-seronegative.

The J gene is TRBJ2-3, the V gene TRBV19; TRBD1 matches at 7 bases. Unmatched junction bases numbered 5, after V lost 6 bases and J lost 2 bases. CDR1 is LNHDA, CDR2 SQIVND, per germline (reference sequence). The CDR3 runs 14 residues. As DNA, the CDR3 is TGTGCCAGTAGGAGGGACAGAGACACAGATACGCAGTATTTT. This sequence encodes CASRRDRDTDTQYF. Full variable domain (remainder filled in from reference TRBV19 and TRBJ2-3): DGGITQSPKYLFRKEGQNVTLSCEQNLNHDAMYWYRQDPGQGLRLIYYSQIVNDFQKGDIAEGYSVSREKKESFPLTVTSAQKNPTAFYLCASRRDRDTDTQYFGPGTRLTVL.

This clone was observed a handful of times. V gene TRBV6-1 combines with J gene TRBJ1-5; D is undetermined. Trimming removed 3 bases from V and 3 bases from J, with 9 bases in between. The CDR3 extends over 14 amino acids. Germline V gives CDR1 MNHNS, CDR2 SASEGT. CDR3 protein: CASSEINSNQPQHF. The CDR3 DNA reads TGTGCCAGCAGTGAGATAAACTCCAATCAGCCCCAGCATTTT.

The rearrangement links TRBV15 to TRBJ2-5; no clear D gene. The germline CDR1 and CDR2 sequences are LNHNV and YYDKDF (reference sequence). Trimming stripped 0 bases from V and 1 base from J, with 6 bases between. This CDR3 is built from 14 residues. The CDR3 DNA follows: TGTGCCACCAGCAGAGATCACGGCCAAGAGACCCAGTACTTC. Translation: CATSRDHGQETQYF.

This chain uses TRBV5-4 with TRBJ1-2; TRBD1 might be the D (6 bases). Germline CDR1 SGHNT, CDR2 YYREEE (reference sequence). V shed 0 bases and J shed 4 bases, with 10 bases lying between them. CDR3 length: 14 amino acids. The CDR3 region has the DNA TGTGCCAGCAGCTTGGACAGGGAGGGCTATGGCTACACCTTC. Encoded protein: CASSLDREGYGYTF.

The rearrangement links TRBV15 to TRBJ2-1, with D possibly matching TRBD1 (6 bases). The germline V gene has CDR1 LNHNV and CDR2 YYDKDF (reference sequence). The CDR3 totals 15 residues. The V end was cut by 1 base, the J end by 5 bases, with 12 bases between. The DNA for the CDR3 is TGTGCCACCAGCAGAGGAGGCAGGGGTAACAATGAGCAGTTCTTC. This sequence encodes CATSRGGRGNNEQFF.

The genes are TRBV6-4 and TRBJ1-1; a weak D match, TRBD1 (5 bases). The CDR3 totals 15 residues. Germline CDR1 reads MRHNA; CDR2 reads SNTAGT. The V and J ends lost 4 bases and 0 bases respectively, with 12 bases between them. CDR3 protein: CASSAYWGVNTEAFF. As DNA, the CDR3 is TGTGCCAGCAGTGCCTATTGGGGGGTGAACACTGAAGCTTTCTTT.